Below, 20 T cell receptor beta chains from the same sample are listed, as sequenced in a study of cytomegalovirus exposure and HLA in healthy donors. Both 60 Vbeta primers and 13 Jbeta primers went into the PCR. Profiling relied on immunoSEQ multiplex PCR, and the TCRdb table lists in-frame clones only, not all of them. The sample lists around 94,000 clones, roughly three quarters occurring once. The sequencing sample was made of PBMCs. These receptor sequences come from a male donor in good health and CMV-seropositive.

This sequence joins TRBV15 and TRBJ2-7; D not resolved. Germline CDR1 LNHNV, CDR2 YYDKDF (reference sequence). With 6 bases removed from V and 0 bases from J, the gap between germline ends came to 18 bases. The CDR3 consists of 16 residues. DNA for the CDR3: TGTGCCACCAGTGGTGTGGCTTTTGTTGGCTCCTACGAGCAGTACTTC. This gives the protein CATSGVAFVGSYEQYF.

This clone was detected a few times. In DNA form, the CDR3 reads TGTGCCAGCAGAACCCCGGGACAAAATTATTCACCCCTCCACTTT. Amino acid sequence: CASRTPGQNYSPLHF. The chain couples TRBV28 to TRBJ1-6, with a possible D match to TRBD1 (6 bases). This CDR3 comprises 15 residues. Germline V gene lookup returns CDR1 MDHEN and CDR2 SYDVKM. Trimming removed 6 bases from V and 8 bases from J, with 17 bases in between.

Here the CDR3 reads CASSRYPDYEQYF. CDR3 nucleotide sequence: TGCGCCAGCAGTCGATATCCAGACTACGAGCAGTACTTC. The genes are TRBV5-1 and TRBJ2-7; D is unclear. V was clipped by 5 bases and J by 3 bases, with 12 bases between them. This CDR3 comprises 13 residues. Germline V gene sequence: CDR1 SGHRS, CDR2 YFSETQ.

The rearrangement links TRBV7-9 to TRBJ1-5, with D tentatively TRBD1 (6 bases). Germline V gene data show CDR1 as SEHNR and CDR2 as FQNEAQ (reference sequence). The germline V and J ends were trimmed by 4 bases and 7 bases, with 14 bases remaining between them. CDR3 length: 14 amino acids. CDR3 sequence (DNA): TGTGCCAGCAGCTCCACACAGGGATACCAGCCCCAGCATTTT. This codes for CASSSTQGYQPQHF.

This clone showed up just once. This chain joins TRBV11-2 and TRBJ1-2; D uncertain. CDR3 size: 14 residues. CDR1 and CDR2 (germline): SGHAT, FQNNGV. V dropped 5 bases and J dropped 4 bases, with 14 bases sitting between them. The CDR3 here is CASSRTSGSYGYTF. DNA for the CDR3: TGTGCCAGCAGCCGAACGTCAGGTTCCTATGGCTACACCTTC.

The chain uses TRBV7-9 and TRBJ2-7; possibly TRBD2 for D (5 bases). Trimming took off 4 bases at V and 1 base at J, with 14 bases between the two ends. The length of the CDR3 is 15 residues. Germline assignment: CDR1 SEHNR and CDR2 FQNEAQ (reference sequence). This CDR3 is CASSSDSLPSYEQYF. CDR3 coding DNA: TGTGCCAGCAGCTCGGACTCGCTACCATCCTACGAGCAGTACTTC.

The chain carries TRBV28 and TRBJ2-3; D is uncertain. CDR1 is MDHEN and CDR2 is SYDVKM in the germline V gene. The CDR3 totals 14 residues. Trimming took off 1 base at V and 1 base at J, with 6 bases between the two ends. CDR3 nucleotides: TGTGCCAGCAGTTTATCGGCGGGCACAGATACGCAGTATTTT. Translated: CASSLSAGTDTQYF.

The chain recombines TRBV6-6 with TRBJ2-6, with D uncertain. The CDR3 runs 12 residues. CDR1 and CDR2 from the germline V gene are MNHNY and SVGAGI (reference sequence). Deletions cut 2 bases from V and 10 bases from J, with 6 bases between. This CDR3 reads CASSYPRNVLTF. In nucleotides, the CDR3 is TGTGCCAGCAGTTACCCGCGAAACGTCCTGACTTTC.

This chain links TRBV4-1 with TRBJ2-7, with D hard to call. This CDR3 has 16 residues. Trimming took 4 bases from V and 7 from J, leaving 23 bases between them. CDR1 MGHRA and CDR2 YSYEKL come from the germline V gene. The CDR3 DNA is TGCGCCAGCAGCCGATCTATGGTTACATTATCGACTGAGCAGTACTTC. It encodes CASSRSMVTLSTEQYF.

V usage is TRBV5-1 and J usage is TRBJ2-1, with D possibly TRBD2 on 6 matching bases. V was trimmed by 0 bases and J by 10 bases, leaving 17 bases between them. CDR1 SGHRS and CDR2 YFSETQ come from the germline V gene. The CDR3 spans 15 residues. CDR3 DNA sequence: TGCGCCAGCAGCTTGGATGTTGGGGGACTTGGGGAGCAGTTCTTC. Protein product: CASSLDVGGLGEQFF.

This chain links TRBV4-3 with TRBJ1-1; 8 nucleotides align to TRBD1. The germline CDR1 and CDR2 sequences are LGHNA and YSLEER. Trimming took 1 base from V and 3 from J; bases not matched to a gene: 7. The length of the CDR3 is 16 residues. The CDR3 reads CASSQGSDRAYTEAFF. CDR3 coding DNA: TGCGCCAGCAGCCAAGGTTCGGACAGGGCGTACACTGAAGCTTTCTTT.

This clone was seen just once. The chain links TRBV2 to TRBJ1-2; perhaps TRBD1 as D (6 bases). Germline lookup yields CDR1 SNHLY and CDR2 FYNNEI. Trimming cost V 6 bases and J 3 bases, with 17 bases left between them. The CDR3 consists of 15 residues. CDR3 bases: TGTGCCAGCAGGGTCAGGGGTGGCGGAGACTATGGCTACACCTTC. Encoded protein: CASRVRGGGDYGYTF.

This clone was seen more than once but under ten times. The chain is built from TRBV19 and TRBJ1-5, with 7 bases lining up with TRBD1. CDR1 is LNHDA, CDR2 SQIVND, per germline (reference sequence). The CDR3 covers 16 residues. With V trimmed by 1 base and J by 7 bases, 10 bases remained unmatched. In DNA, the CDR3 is TGTGCCAGTAGTATAGGATCCAGGGGGGATCGGCAGCCCCAGCATTTT. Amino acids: CASSIGSRGDRQPQHF.

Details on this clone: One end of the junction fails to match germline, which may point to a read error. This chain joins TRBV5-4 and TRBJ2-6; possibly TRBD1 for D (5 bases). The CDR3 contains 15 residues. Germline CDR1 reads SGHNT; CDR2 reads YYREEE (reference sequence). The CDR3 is CASSLQGSGANGLTF. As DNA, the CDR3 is TGTGCCAGCAGCTTGCAGGGCTCTGGGGCCAACGGCCTGACTTTC.

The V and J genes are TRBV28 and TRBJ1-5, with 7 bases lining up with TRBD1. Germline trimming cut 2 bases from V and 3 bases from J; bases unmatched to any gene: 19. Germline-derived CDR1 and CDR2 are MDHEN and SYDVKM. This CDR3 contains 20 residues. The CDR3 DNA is TGTGCCAGCAGTTTAATTCCCCTTCTTTCTACAGGGGTTTCCAATCAGCCCCAGCATTTT. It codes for CASSLIPLLSTGVSNQPQHF.

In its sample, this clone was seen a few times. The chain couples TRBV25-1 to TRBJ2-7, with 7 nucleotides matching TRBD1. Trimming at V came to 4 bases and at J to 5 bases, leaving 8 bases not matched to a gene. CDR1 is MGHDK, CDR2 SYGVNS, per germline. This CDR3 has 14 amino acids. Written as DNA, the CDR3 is TGTGCCAGCAGTGCCCACAGGGGCGTGAACGAGCAGTACTTC. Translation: CASSAHRGVNEQYF.

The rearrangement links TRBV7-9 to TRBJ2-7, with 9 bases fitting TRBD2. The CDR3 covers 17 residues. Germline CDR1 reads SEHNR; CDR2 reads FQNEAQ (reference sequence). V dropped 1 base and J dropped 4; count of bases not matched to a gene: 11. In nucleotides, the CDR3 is TGTGCCAGCAGCTTAGGAGGGCTAGCGGGACTACTTTACGAGCAGTACTTC. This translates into CASSLGGLAGLLYEQYF. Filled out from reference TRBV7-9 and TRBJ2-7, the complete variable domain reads DTGVSQNPRHKITKRGQNVTFRCDPISEHNRLYWYRQTLGQGPEFLTYFQNEAQLEKSRLLSDRFSAERPKGSFSTLEIQRTEQGDSAMYLCASSLGGLAGLLYEQYFGPGTRLTVT.

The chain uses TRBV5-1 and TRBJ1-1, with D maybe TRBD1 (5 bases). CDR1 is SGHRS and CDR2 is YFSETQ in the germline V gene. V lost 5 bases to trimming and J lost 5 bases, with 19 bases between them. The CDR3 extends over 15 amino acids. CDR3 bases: TGCGCCAGCAGGATTTCCCTACAGGAAGGGACTGAAGCTTTCTTT. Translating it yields CASRISLQEGTEAFF.

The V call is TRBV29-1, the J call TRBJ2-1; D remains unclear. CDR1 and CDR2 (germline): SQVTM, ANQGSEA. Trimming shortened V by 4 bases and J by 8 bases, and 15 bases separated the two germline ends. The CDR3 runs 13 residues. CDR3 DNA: TGCAGCGTTGTAAAGGAGATCCGTCATGAGCAGTTCTTC. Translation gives CSVVKEIRHEQFF.

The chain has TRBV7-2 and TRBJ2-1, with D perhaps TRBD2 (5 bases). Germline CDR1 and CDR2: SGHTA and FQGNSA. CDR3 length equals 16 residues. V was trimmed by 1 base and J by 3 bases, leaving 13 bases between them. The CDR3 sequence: CASSLGFGVYYNEQFF. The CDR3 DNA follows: TGTGCCAGCAGCTTAGGTTTCGGGGTTTACTACAATGAGCAGTTCTTC.